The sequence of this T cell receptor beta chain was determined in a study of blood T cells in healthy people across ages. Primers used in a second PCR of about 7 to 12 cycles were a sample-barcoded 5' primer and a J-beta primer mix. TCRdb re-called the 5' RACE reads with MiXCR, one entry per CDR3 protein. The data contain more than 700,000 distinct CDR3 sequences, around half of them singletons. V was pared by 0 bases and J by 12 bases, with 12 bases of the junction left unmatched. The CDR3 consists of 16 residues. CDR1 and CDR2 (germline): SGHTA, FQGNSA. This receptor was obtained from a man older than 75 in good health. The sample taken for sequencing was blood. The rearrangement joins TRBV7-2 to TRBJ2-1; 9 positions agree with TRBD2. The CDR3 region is CASSLARSSGNRWQFF. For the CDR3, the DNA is TGTGCCAGCAGCTTAGCTCGGTCTAGCGGGAATAGGTGGCAGTTCTTC.